A single sample gave rise to the 17 T cell receptor beta chains below, sequenced in a study of blood T cell repertoires in COVID-19. The repertoire was sequenced with immunoSEQ multiplex PCR; TCRdb's copy has only in-frame clones and lacks some. The data contain a few hundred thousand clones, 65% to 90% of them singletons. Sequencing was performed on peripheral blood. These receptors originate from a human donor in a cohort sampled during active COVID-19.

The chain has TRBV19 and TRBJ2-1; weak D call: TRBD1 (7 bases). Germline V gene data show CDR1 as LNHDA and CDR2 as SQIVND (reference sequence). This CDR3 is built from 16 residues. V was pared by 2 bases and J by 4 bases, with 15 bases between. In DNA, the CDR3 is TGTGCCAGTAGTATAACGGGGGCAGGGGGATACAATGAGCAGTTCTTC. Translating it yields CASSITGAGGYNEQFF.

V usage is TRBV2 and J usage is TRBJ1-2, with D unresolved. The germline V and J ends were trimmed by 3 bases and 2 bases, with 10 bases remaining between them. Per germline, CDR1 SNHLY and CDR2 FYNNEI. CDR3 length equals 14 residues. The CDR3 loop is CASSEQRGNYGYTF. The CDR3 coding sequence is TGTGCCAGCAGTGAGCAACGGGGAAACTATGGCTACACCTTC.

This clone was counted once. The chain carries TRBV5-1 and TRBJ2-2; D is undetermined. CDR3 length: 15 residues. Germline loops: CDR1 SGHRS, CDR2 YFSETQ. V lost 4 bases, J lost 6 bases, and 16 bases lay in between. The CDR3 nucleotides are TGCGCCAGCAGCCCCGGATTAGCCCGACCCGGGGAGCTGTTTTTT. Translation: CASSPGLARPGELFF.

The CDR3 sequence is CASSQERRHEQFF. The CDR3 bases are TGCGCCAGCAGCCAAGAACGGAGACATGAGCAGTTCTTC. The rearrangement links TRBV4-1 to TRBJ2-1; D gene uncertain. CDR1 MGHRA and CDR2 YSYEKL come from the germline V gene. The CDR3 has 13 residues. Trimming shortened V by 0 bases and J by 8 bases, and 8 bases separated the two germline ends.

This chain links TRBV11-2 with TRBJ1-1, with a possible D match to TRBD1 (5 bases). CDR3 size: 17 residues. V lost 4 bases and J lost 0, with 18 bases in between. CDR1 is SGHAT, CDR2 FQNNGV, per germline. The CDR3 DNA reads as TGTGCCAGCAGCTCCCTTACTTATACAGGACTGAACACTGAAGCTTTCTTT. As protein: CASSSLTYTGLNTEAFF. The full variable domain, rest sourced from reference TRBV11-2 and TRBJ1-1, is EAGVAQSPRYKIIEKRQSVAFWCNPISGHATLYWYQQILGQGPKLLIQFQNNGVVDDSQLPKDRFSAERLKGVDSTLKIQPAKLEDSAVYLCASSSLTYTGLNTEAFFGQGTRLTVV.

J is TRBJ1-1 and V is TRBV7-9; 7 bases line up with TRBD1. V gave up 5 bases and J gave up 4 bases; unmatched junction bases: 7. This CDR3 is 14 amino acids long. Germline lookup yields CDR1 SEHNR and CDR2 FQNEAQ (reference sequence). Here the CDR3 reads CASSPRGSGTEAFF. CDR3 nucleotide sequence: TGTGCCAGCAGCCCCAGGGGGTCTGGCACTGAAGCTTTCTTT.

The sample holds a few counts of this clone. The chain links TRBV2 to TRBJ2-7; TRBD1 matches at 12 bases. The germline V gene has CDR1 SNHLY and CDR2 FYNNEI. With 5 bases clipped from V and 3 bases from J, the junction kept 8 bases outside the gene matches. This CDR3 spans 16 amino acids. The CDR3 nucleotides read TGTGCCAGCAGTAAGGGACAGGGGGCGACCATCTACGAGCAGTACTTC. It encodes CASSKGQGATIYEQYF. Full variable domain (missing parts from reference TRBV2 and TRBJ2-7): EPEVTQTPSHQVTQMGQEVILRCVPISNHLYFYWYRQILGQKVEFLVSFYNNEISEKSEIFDDQFSVERPDGSNFTLKIRSTKLEDSAMYFCASSKGQGATIYEQYFGPGTRLTVT.

J is TRBJ1-2 and V is TRBV6-4; D is possibly TRBD1 (5 bases). The V end lost 4 bases, the J end lost 0 bases, and 15 bases lay between the germline ends. CDR3 length: 16 amino acids. Germline V CDR1 and CDR2: MRHNA, SNTAGT. The CDR3 DNA reads TGTGCCAGCAGTGTGGGGGGTAACAGAGCTAACTATGGCTACACCTTC. Amino acids: CASSVGGNRANYGYTF.

This clone has just a few counts. The rearrangement uses TRBV6-1 and TRBJ1-1, with D uncertain. The CDR3 is 14 amino acids. Germline CDR1 reads MNHNS; CDR2 reads SASEGT. The ends were cut back, 0 bases at V and 1 base at J, with 6 bases in the middle. Here the CDR3 reads CASSEALGNTEAFF. The CDR3 DNA sequence: TGTGCCAGCAGTGAAGCGCTAGGGAACACTGAAGCTTTCTTT.

This clone has only one observation. This sequence joins TRBV5-1 and TRBJ2-5; 13 bases map to TRBD2. This CDR3 contains 17 residues. With 4 bases clipped from V and 1 base from J, the junction kept 7 bases outside the gene matches. Germline CDR1 SGHRS, CDR2 YFSETQ. As DNA, the CDR3 is TGCGCCAGCAGCATGGGGACTAGCGGGGTCCTCCAAGAGACCCAGTACTTC. This codes for CASSMGTSGVLQETQYF.

This chain uses TRBV2 with TRBJ1-5, with 8 bases fitting TRBD1. Trimming removed 4 bases from V and 1 base from J; junction bases left unmatched: 3. This CDR3 is built from 15 residues. The V gene's germline CDR1 is SNHLY and CDR2 FYNNEI. CDR3 sequence: CASSGWTGSNQPQHF. The CDR3 bases are TGTGCCAGCAGTGGGTGGACAGGGAGCAATCAGCCCCAGCATTTT.

The rearrangement uses TRBV12-3 or TRBV12-4 and TRBJ1-2, with a weak D call TRBD1 (5 bases). V was cut by 3 bases and J by 6 bases, with 11 bases left in between. The CDR3 consists of 13 residues. The CDR3 sequence is CASSLQGGHGYTF. For the CDR3, the DNA is TGTGCCAGCAGTTTGCAGGGAGGGCATGGCTACACCTTC.

The chain recombines TRBV6-1 with TRBJ1-1; D not certain. Germline assignment: CDR1 MNHNS and CDR2 SASEGT. The V end was cut by 0 bases, the J end by 0 bases, with 14 bases between. This CDR3 comprises 17 residues. CDR3 DNA: TGTGCCAGCAGTGAAGCTGTGGAGGGTGGGATGAACACTGAAGCTTTCTTT. It yields the protein CASSEAVEGGMNTEAFF.

CDR3 sequence (DNA): TGTGCCAGCAGCAAGGGGGCTGGCAATCAGCCCCAGCATTTT. It is translated as CASSKGAGNQPQHF. This chain links TRBV2 with TRBJ1-5, with 7 nucleotides matching TRBD1. Germline V lookup: CDR1 SNHLY, CDR2 FYNNEI. CDR3 length: 14 residues. Trimming took 6 bases from V and 2 from J; bases not matched to a gene: 4.

The rearrangement links TRBV30 to TRBJ1-6; the D gene is possibly TRBD1 (5 bases). This CDR3 is 14 amino acids long. The V end was cut by 5 bases, the J end by 7 bases, with 15 bases between. The germline V gene encodes CDR1 GTSNPN and CDR2 SVGIG (reference sequence). As DNA, the CDR3 is TGTGCCTGGCGCCCAGGGTTACGGAATTCACCCCTCCACTTT. Protein sequence: CAWRPGLRNSPLHF. The full variable domain, its missing parts supplied by reference TRBV30 and TRBJ1-6, is SQTIHQWPATLVQPVGSPLSLECTVEGTSNPNLYWYRQAAGRGLQLLFYSVGIGQISSEVPQNLSASRPQDRQFILSSKKLLLSDSGFYLCAWRPGLRNSPLHFGNGTRLTVT.

The V gene is TRBV11-1, the J gene TRBJ2-2; 11 bases are a match to TRBD2. Per the germline V gene, CDR1 is SGHAT and CDR2 is FQDESV (reference sequence). The CDR3 totals 16 residues. The trim removed 4 bases at V and 1 base at J, leaving 2 bases unmatched. CDR3 coding DNA: TGTGCCAGCAGCTCCGGACTAGCGGGGAACACCGGGGAGCTGTTTTTT. Its translation: CASSSGLAGNTGELFF.

The chain joins TRBV29-1 to TRBJ1-1, with D tentatively TRBD1 (6 bases). The CDR3 has 13 amino acids. Germline lookup yields CDR1 SQVTM and CDR2 ANQGSEA. V lost 7 bases, J lost 1 base, and 13 bases lay in between. The CDR3 region has the DNA TGCAGCGGAGTCGACAGGCAGAACACTGAAGCTTTCTTT. As protein: CSGVDRQNTEAFF.